This TCR beta chain was identified in a study of cytomegalovirus exposure and HLA in healthy donors. Findings and limits, study-wide: Researchers catalogued under 200 TCR beta chains as cytomegalovirus-associated. It is likely that the observed cluster of highly shared sequence variants was a sequencing artifact. Later genetic work tied a missense DCLRE1C variant to beta-chain V and J trimming.

Amplification used 60 Vbeta primers and 13 Jbeta primers. How the authors handled the data: In a later analysis, the count reached tens of millions of unique TCR beta chains, with about 11 million shared. TCRdb's copy holds only in-frame clones and misses some; the assay was immunoSEQ multiplex PCR. V and J calls and clone size are as listed in that table; D and trimming were resolved from the DNA. The table shows tens of thousands of clones, with 78% occurring only once. This clone was counted a few times. Its matching antigen is unknown. Germline V gives CDR1 SGDLS, CDR2 YYNGEE. The CDR3 runs 16 residues. V gave up 0 bases and J gave up 0 bases; unmatched junction bases: 2.

This receptor was taken from a male donor in good health and CMV-seropositive. The sequenced sample consisted of PBMCs. The chain is built from TRBV9 and TRBJ2-1, with TRBD2 identical over 8 bases. Written as DNA, the CDR3 is TGTGCCAGCAGCGTAGCGGGAGGGGGCTCCTACAATGAGCAGTTCTTC. Translation gives CASSVAGGGSYNEQFF.